A selection of T cell receptor beta chains follows, all from one sample in a study of identical twins. TCRdb re-called the 5' RACE reads through MiXCR, storing one row per CDR3 protein. Of about 570,000 distinct CDR3 sequences listed, 9.6% were seen once; the top ten hold under 3.5%. The same data also went into a second study, on yellow fever vaccine responses in identical twins.

The specimen was PBMCs. The receptor set was obtained from a woman aged 18-29 years in good health. CDR3s include the opening cysteine and the closing phenylalanine or tryptophan. Fields, in order: V gene, J gene, clone size, D gene, CDR3 protein, CDR3 DNA. A D gene is named only where the DNA matches it firmly. Rows may omit the clone size; those that give it use once, few, many or a size class.

v_call: TRBV20-1
j_call: TRBJ2-1
clone_size: few
d_call: TRBD2
cdr3_aa: CSGRLGTSGRYYNEQFF
cdr3_nt: TGCAGTGGTCGATTGGGGACTAGCGGGAGGTACTACAATGAGCAGTTCTTC

v_call: TRBV6-1
j_call: TRBJ1-6
clone_size: -
d_call: TRBD1
cdr3_aa: CASRTGGQYNSPLHF
cdr3_nt: TGTGCCAGCAGGACAGGGGGACAGTATAATTCACCCCTCCACTTT

v_call: TRBV5-1
j_call: TRBJ2-2
clone_size: -
d_call: -
cdr3_aa: CASSLTGEGTGELFF
cdr3_nt: TGCGCCAGCAGCTTGACCGGTGAGGGCACCGGGGAGCTGTTTTTT

v_call: TRBV30
j_call: TRBJ1-5
clone_size: few
d_call: -
cdr3_aa: CAWSSIQDQPQHF
cdr3_nt: TGTGCCTGGAGTAGTATTCAGGATCAGCCCCAGCATTTT

v_call: TRBV24-1
j_call: TRBJ2-1
clone_size: many
d_call: TRBD1
cdr3_aa: CATSDPGQGRVNEQFF
cdr3_nt: TGTGCCACCAGTGATCCTGGACAGGGGCGGGTGAATGAGCAGTTCTTC

v_call: TRBV20-1
j_call: TRBJ1-1
clone_size: many
d_call: -
cdr3_aa: CSARDPGRGGTEAFF
cdr3_nt: TGCAGTGCTAGAGATCCCGGCAGGGGTGGCACTGAAGCTTTCTTT

v_call: TRBV30
j_call: TRBJ2-1
clone_size: -
d_call: -
cdr3_aa: CAWSDSSGSSYNEQFF
cdr3_nt: TGTGCCTGGAGTGACTCGTCGGGGAGCTCCTACAATGAGCAGTTCTTC

v_call: TRBV4-2
j_call: TRBJ2-1
clone_size: -
d_call: -
cdr3_aa: CASSQAMAQEPSYNEQFF
cdr3_nt: TGTGCCAGCAGCCAAGCTATGGCGCAGGAACCCTCCTACAATGAGCAGTTCTTC

v_call: TRBV20-1
j_call: TRBJ2-1
clone_size: few
d_call: TRBD2
cdr3_aa: CSARKLISGLAGHNEQFF
cdr3_nt: TGCAGTGCTAGAAAATTAATTTCCGGACTAGCGGGGCACAATGAGCAGTTCTTC

v_call: TRBV9
j_call: TRBJ2-1
clone_size: -
d_call: TRBD2
cdr3_aa: CASSAGTSGSYEQFF
cdr3_nt: TGTGCCAGCAGCGCCGGGACTAGCGGGAGCTATGAGCAGTTCTTC

v_call: TRBV20-1
j_call: TRBJ2-5
clone_size: many
d_call: -
cdr3_aa: CSATPAAGFQETQYF
cdr3_nt: TGCAGTGCTACGCCGGCAGCGGGTTTTCAAGAGACCCAGTACTTC

v_call: TRBV28
j_call: TRBJ2-1
clone_size: few
d_call: TRBD1
cdr3_aa: CASSLGGTGPYNEQFF
cdr3_nt: TGTGCCAGCAGTTTAGGCGGGACAGGGCCATACAATGAGCAGTTCTTC

v_call: TRBV6-5
j_call: TRBJ2-5
clone_size: few
d_call: -
cdr3_aa: CASSYSGFAQAQETQYF
cdr3_nt: TGTGCCAGCAGTTACTCGGGCTTTGCGCAGGCACAAGAGACCCAGTACTTC